These 21 T cell receptor beta chains came from one sample sequenced in a study of cytomegalovirus exposure and HLA in healthy donors. The assay was immunoSEQ multiplex PCR, and TCRdb's table has in-frame clones only and misses some. Among about 110,000 clones, about 85% were seen once, and the ten largest hold about 2.9%. The sample taken for sequencing was PBMCs. Source of these receptors: a woman under 30 in good health and CMV-seronegative.

The chain carries TRBV18 and TRBJ1-1; 10 bases fit TRBD1. This CDR3 is 16 amino acids long. Germline V gene data show CDR1 as KGHSH and CDR2 as LQKENI. V lost 6 bases to trimming and J lost 4 bases; unmatched junction nucleotides: 11. The CDR3: CASSPGQGLSGTEAFF. The CDR3 DNA is TGTGCCAGCTCCCCGGGACAGGGGCTCTCTGGCACTGAAGCTTTCTTT.

The gene calls are TRBV29-1 and TRBJ1-1; D ambiguous. V dropped 4 bases and J dropped 4 bases, with 13 bases sitting between them. CDR1 is SQVTM and CDR2 is ANQGSEA in the germline V gene. The CDR3 is made up of 13 amino acids. The CDR3 nucleotides read TGCAGCGTTGCGGGAGGGTCATTCACTGAAGCTTTCTTT. Amino acid sequence: CSVAGGSFTEAFF.

This clone turned up a few times. V usage is TRBV2 and J usage is TRBJ2-5, with D tentatively TRBD1 (6 bases). From germline, CDR1 is SNHLY and CDR2 FYNNEI. V lost 3 bases, J lost 0 bases, and 11 bases lay in between. This CDR3 comprises 15 residues. DNA of the CDR3: TGTGCCAGCAGTGACACAGGGATATACCAAGAGACCCAGTACTTC. This gives the protein CASSDTGIYQETQYF.

This chain connects TRBV7-9 to TRBJ1-2; D is perhaps TRBD1 (6 bases). CDR3 size: 14 residues. Germline CDR1 is SEHNR and CDR2 is FQNEAQ (reference sequence). V was trimmed by 4 bases and J by 4 bases, leaving 13 bases between them. CDR3 region: CASSSGTTIYGYTF. The CDR3 DNA reads as TGTGCCAGCAGCTCCGGGACAACTATCTATGGCTACACCTTC. Full variable domain (missing parts from reference TRBV7-9 and TRBJ1-2): DTGVSQNPRHKITKRGQNVTFRCDPISEHNRLYWYRQTLGQGPEFLTYFQNEAQLEKSRLLSDRFSAERPKGSFSTLEIQRTEQGDSAMYLCASSSGTTIYGYTFGSGTRLTVV.

The V gene is TRBV7-9, the J gene TRBJ2-1, with D perhaps matching TRBD2 (6 bases). The V end lost 4 bases, the J end lost 7 bases, and 17 bases lay between the germline ends. The CDR3 runs 15 residues. Per germline, CDR1 SEHNR and CDR2 FQNEAQ (reference sequence). The CDR3 DNA follows: TGTGCCAGCAGCTGGGGTGAAGGAGGGAAAAATGAGCAGTTCTTC. Its translation: CASSWGEGGKNEQFF.

The V gene is TRBV10-3, the J gene TRBJ2-1; 8 bases are a match to TRBD1. The CDR3 runs 13 residues. Germline loops: CDR1 ENHRY, CDR2 SYGVKD. J gave up 4 bases and V 8 bases, and 4 bases lay outside the gene matches. The CDR3 DNA reads as TGTGCCATCGGGGGACAGGTGTACAATGAGCAGTTCTTC. Translated, it gives CAIGGQVYNEQFF.

The V gene is TRBV10-3, the J gene TRBJ1-5, with a weak D call TRBD1 (5 bases). Germline lookup yields CDR1 ENHRY and CDR2 SYGVKD. The germline V and J ends were trimmed by 2 bases and 2 bases, with 7 bases remaining between them. The CDR3 runs to 14 residues. CDR3 sequence reads: CAISEGAGNQPQHF. CDR3 nucleotides: TGTGCCATCAGTGAGGGGGCAGGCAATCAGCCCCAGCATTTT.

The chain links TRBV10-3 to TRBJ1-2; D gene unclear. The CDR3 sequence is 16 residues long. The germline V gene encodes CDR1 ENHRY and CDR2 SYGVKD. The V gene lost 11 bases and the J gene lost 7 bases, with 29 bases spanning the gap. Written as DNA, the CDR3 is TGTGCCCCACATAAAGGTCGTCCGAGAGGGTCCGCTGGCTACACCTTC. Protein product: CAPHKGRPRGSAGYTF.

In nucleotides, the CDR3 is TGCGCCAGCAGCCAAGATTGGCCCCCAGAGGCTGCTTTCTTT. Translated, it gives CASSQDWPPEAAFF. The rearrangement links TRBV4-1 to TRBJ1-1; no definite D call. Per the germline V gene, CDR1 is MGHRA and CDR2 is YSYEKL. The V end was cut by 0 bases, the J end by 11 bases, with 16 bases between. The CDR3 covers 14 residues.

This clone appeared a few times. This sequence joins TRBV5-1 and TRBJ2-1; D ambiguous. V was shortened by 0 bases and J by 0 bases, with 7 bases between the two germline ends. The germline V gene encodes CDR1 SGHRS and CDR2 YFSETQ. The CDR3 runs to 15 residues. The CDR3 loop reads CASSLVASSYNEQFF. The CDR3 DNA sequence: TGCGCCAGCAGCTTGGTCGCGAGCTCCTACAATGAGCAGTTCTTC.

The rearrangement links TRBV2 to TRBJ1-1; D is possibly TRBD1 (6 bases). V lost 3 bases and J lost 5, with 10 bases in between. Germline CDR1 reads SNHLY; CDR2 reads FYNNEI. The CDR3 is 13 amino acids. The CDR3 here is CASSDRTGTEAFF. In DNA form, the CDR3 reads TGTGCCAGCAGTGACCGCACAGGGACTGAAGCTTTCTTT.

The rearrangement joins TRBV19 to TRBJ1-2; weak D call: TRBD1 (5 bases). There are 12 residues in the CDR3. Trimming stripped 7 bases from V and 4 bases from J, with 10 bases between. The V gene's germline CDR1 is LNHDA and CDR2 SQIVND (reference sequence). The CDR3 is CASTAGIYGYTF. The DNA of the CDR3 is TGTGCCAGTACGGCAGGGATCTATGGCTACACCTTC.

This clone was observed a handful of times. The chain combines TRBV6-5 with TRBJ2-7; 9 nucleotides agree with TRBD1. The CDR3 has 13 residues. In germline, CDR1 is MNHEY, CDR2 SVGAGI. The V gene end was trimmed by 8 bases and the J gene end by 1 base; junction bases not matched to a gene: 3. CDR3 nucleotides: TGTGCCAGCGGACAGGGGCTTTCCTACGAGCAGTACTTC. It specifies CASGQGLSYEQYF.

For this clone: The sample has other DNA sequences that encode this CDR3 too. The chain carries TRBV2 and TRBJ1-2, with TRBD1 matching over 7 bases. V was pared by 5 bases and J by 4 bases, with 1 base of the junction left unmatched. Germline V gene lookup returns CDR1 SNHLY and CDR2 FYNNEI. CDR3 length equals 12 residues. The CDR3 protein is CASSRDSYGYTF. In nucleotides, the CDR3 is TGTGCCAGCAGTAGGGACAGCTATGGCTACACCTTC.

This chain uses TRBV6-6 with TRBJ1-1; maybe TRBD1 (5 bases). This CDR3 comprises 13 residues. Looked up from germline, CDR1 is MNHNY and CDR2 is SVGAGI (reference sequence). The ends were cut back, 2 bases at V and 5 bases at J, with 9 bases in the middle. The CDR3: CASSYGRGTEAFF. DNA of the CDR3: TGTGCCAGCAGTTACGGCCGGGGGACTGAAGCTTTCTTT.

This clone was counted a single time. The J gene is TRBJ2-6, the V gene TRBV6-5; possibly TRBD2 for D (5 bases). The CDR3 consists of 15 residues. V shed 4 bases and J shed 0 bases, with 7 bases lying between them. CDR1 is MNHEY and CDR2 is SVGAGI in the germline V gene. As DNA, the CDR3 is TGTGCCAGCAGTTCGAGGGTCTCTGGGGCCAACGTCCTGACTTTC. Translated: CASSSRVSGANVLTF.

This rearrangement joins TRBV10-3 to TRBJ1-6; no reliable D call. Germline V gene data show CDR1 as ENHRY and CDR2 as SYGVKD. This CDR3 spans 14 amino acids. V dropped 7 bases and J dropped 5 bases, with 12 bases sitting between them. The CDR3, as DNA: TGTGCCATCAAAGCGACGGGAAATAATTCACCCCTCCACTTT. Translation: CAIKATGNNSPLHF.

This chain links TRBV6-1 with TRBJ1-3; possibly TRBD1 for D (5 bases). Germline assignment: CDR1 MNHNS and CDR2 SASEGT. The CDR3 is made up of 15 amino acids. V was shortened by 2 bases and J by 0 bases, with 8 bases between the two germline ends. This CDR3 reads CASSEWGSSGNTIYF. CDR3 bases: TGTGCCAGCAGTGAATGGGGCAGCTCTGGAAACACCATATATTTT.

The chain uses TRBV5-6 and TRBJ2-5, with D possibly matching TRBD1 (5 bases). V was pared by 5 bases and J by 1 base, with 15 bases between. The length of the CDR3 is 15 residues. The germline gives CDR1 SGHDT, CDR2 YYEEEE. The CDR3 reads CASSNYRTPQETQYF. DNA for the CDR3: TGTGCCAGCAGTAATTACAGGACCCCCCAAGAGACCCAGTACTTC.

This clone was observed once. This chain connects TRBV28 to TRBJ2-7; TRBD1 matches 10 bases. Germline V gene sequence: CDR1 MDHEN, CDR2 SYDVKM. The CDR3 loop spans 15 amino acids. J was trimmed by 2 bases and V by 6 bases; bases with no gene match: 7. The CDR3 region has the DNA TGTGCCAGCAGCTTCAGGGACAGGGGTACCTACGAGCAGTACTTC. Translated: CASSFRDRGTYEQYF.

This chain connects TRBV28 to TRBJ1-5, with TRBD1 matching over 7 bases. Unmatched junction bases numbered 8, after V lost 7 bases and J lost 2 bases. This CDR3 contains 15 residues. Germline V gene data show CDR1 as MDHEN and CDR2 as SYDVKM. The CDR3, as DNA: TGTGCCAGCACATTAACAGGGGTGGGCAATCAGCCCCAGCATTTT. Residues: CASTLTGVGNQPQHF.